This T cell receptor (beta chain) was recovered during a study of vaccination and CD4 T cells after COVID-19. Study as a whole: Six male and four female convalescents took part, two of them Hispanic.

As to time point: late sampling 161 to 241 days after vaccination in a few convalescent patients. The treatment: approximately nine-day PBMC culture with coronavirus spike peptide pools or control peptides (ViraFEST assay). Per-well cultures of some 2 million PBMCs received 9 to 10 IU/ml IL-2 and around 10 ug/ml peptide pools. With regard to this clonotype: Its cognate antigen is unknown.

Cultured CD4+ T cell DNA underwent sequencing with the Oncomine TCR Beta short-read assay. TCRdb called the PCR reads again in MiXCR, with one record for every CDR3 protein. The sample lists fewer than 30,000 distinct CDR3 sequences; roughly 38% were seen once. Findings of the study overall: In convalescent patients, a median roughly 84% of post-vaccine SARS-CoV-2-reactive clones appeared only after vaccination. The analysis of convalescent patients involved relatively few individuals and lacked early post-infection timepoints.

V was pared by 0 bases and J by 4 bases, with 12 bases between. The CDR3 runs 14 residues. Per germline, CDR1 DFQATT and CDR2 SNEGSKA (reference sequence). The chain joins TRBV20-1 to TRBJ2-5; perhaps D is TRBD1 or TRBD2 (5 bases each). The sequencing used CD4+ T cells from blood, cultured in vitro, collected about 7 months after SARS-CoV-2 vaccination. This sequence was found in a human donor who had recovered from COVID-19. The CDR3 nucleotides are TGCAGTGCTAGAGATCTAGCAGGGATAGAGACCCAGTACTTC. Translating gives CSARDLAGIETQYF.